Shown below are 7 T cell receptor beta chains from a single sample sequenced in a study of T cell repertoires in cytomegalovirus infection. TCRdb independently ran MiXCR on the reads; one entry per CDR3 protein. The table lists about 300,000 distinct CDR3 sequences, approximately 10% of them singletons. Material for sequencing was PBMCs. Receptor source: a human donor in good health (CMV status not recorded). Some clones in this sample may be carry-over from other donors' samples.

This clonotype was found many times. The J gene is TRBJ2-2, the V gene TRBV28; possible D gene TRBD2, 5 bases. Per germline, CDR1 MDHEN and CDR2 SYDVKM. V gave up 3 bases and J gave up 4 bases, with 18 bases separating them. The CDR3 covers 17 residues. This chain's CDR3 is CASSFSLARRTTGELFF. The CDR3, as DNA: TGTGCCAGCAGTTTCAGTTTAGCGAGGCGAACCACCGGGGAGCTGTTTTTT.

There are many counts of this clonotype. The rearrangement joins TRBV7-2 to TRBJ2-1; tentatively, D is TRBD2 (5 bases). V dropped 0 bases and J dropped 2 bases, with 11 bases sitting between them. CDR1 SGHTA and CDR2 FQGNSA come from the germline V gene. The CDR3 consists of 16 residues. The CDR3 spells CASSLAGGYAYNEQFF. Here the CDR3 DNA reads TGTGCCAGCAGCTTAGCTGGCGGGTATGCCTACAATGAGCAGTTCTTC.

Many counts were recorded for this clonotype. This chain uses TRBV9 with TRBJ2-1; D possibly corresponds to TRBD2 (5 bases). With 3 bases removed from V and 5 bases from J, the gap between germline ends came to 9 bases. Germline loops: CDR1 SGDLS, CDR2 YYNGEE. This CDR3 has 13 residues. The CDR3 sequence: CASSAPTNNEQFF. CDR3 nucleotide sequence: TGTGCCAGCAGCGCCCCGACTAACAATGAGCAGTTCTTC.

This clonotype was detected a few times. The V call is TRBV9, the J call TRBJ2-1, with D possibly matching TRBD1 (6 bases). The V and J ends lost 4 bases and 6 bases respectively, with 20 bases between them. The germline gives CDR1 SGDLS, CDR2 YYNGEE. This CDR3 comprises 16 residues. Written as DNA, the CDR3 is TGTGCCAGCAGCCCCCGTCCGGGACAAAGGGGCAATGAGCAGTTCTTC. Protein product: CASSPRPGQRGNEQFF.

This clonotype appeared many times. The gene calls are TRBV6-1 and TRBJ1-2, with D hard to call. This CDR3 contains 13 residues. Trimming left V 3 bases short and J 2 bases short, with 7 bases between. From germline, CDR1 is MNHNS and CDR2 SASEGT. DNA of the CDR3: TGTGCCAGCAGTGAGAGCGGGAACTATGGCTACACCTTC. This gives the protein CASSESGNYGYTF.

This CDR3 reads CSARGNRPQETQYF. The CDR3 DNA is TGCAGTGCTAGAGGGAACAGACCTCAAGAGACCCAGTACTTC. The chain employs TRBV20-1 and TRBJ2-5; D gene uncertain. Germline-derived CDR1 and CDR2 are DFQATT and SNEGSKA (reference sequence). CDR3 size: 14 residues. With 1 base removed from V and 2 bases from J, the gap between germline ends came to 11 bases.

The rearrangement links TRBV4-3 to TRBJ2-1; 15 nucleotides match TRBD2. There are 19 residues in the CDR3. V trimming: 0 bases; J trimming: 5 bases; junction bases outside the gene matches: 8. The germline CDR1 and CDR2 sequences are LGHNA and YSLEER. The CDR3 DNA follows: TGCGCCAGCAGCCAAGATCCCGGGACTAGCGGGGGGATCGACAATGAGCAGTTCTTC. Residues: CASSQDPGTSGGIDNEQFF.